These 28 T cell receptor beta chains originate from one sample sequenced in a study of T-cell reconstitution after alpha-beta-depleted transplantation in children. As it was prepared, the TCRbeta library received unique molecular identifiers. TCRdb used MiXCR to reprocess the PCR reads, holding one entry per CDR3 protein. The sample lists tens of thousands of distinct CDR3 sequences, roughly a sixth occurring once. The material sequenced was PBMCs, mostly from graft donor cells, taken 180 days after TCRalphabeta/CD19-depleted stem cell transplant. These receptors were taken from a male patient between 2 and 15 years old who had a stem cell transplant for acute lymphoblastic leukemia, so the T cells may come from the graft donor.

The chain has TRBV5-1 and TRBJ1-1; D might be TRBD1 (5 bases). Trimming pared 1 base from V and 11 bases from J, leaving 18 bases between. The germline CDR1 and CDR2 sequences are SGHRS and YFSETQ. The CDR3 sequence is 14 residues long. As DNA, the CDR3 is TGCGCCAGCAGCTTGCGGGGGGAGCAGCCCGGGGCTTTCTTT. Protein: CASSLRGEQPGAFF. Based on the CDR3 plus reference TRBV5-1 and TRBJ1-1, the full variable domain is KAGVTQTPRYLIKTRGQQVTLSCSPISGHRSVSWYQQTPGQGLQFLFEYFSETQRNKGNFPGRFSGRQFSNSRSEMNVSTLELGDSALYLCASSLRGEQPGAFFGQGTRLTVV.

This clonotype was picked up a small number of times. This chain joins TRBV3-1 and TRBJ2-2, with a possible D match to TRBD2 (6 bases). In germline, CDR1 is LGHDT, CDR2 YNNKEL (reference sequence). This CDR3 has 15 amino acids. Trimming pared 1 base from V and 6 bases from J, leaving 12 bases between. DNA of the CDR3: TGTGCCAGCAGCCAAGTCACGGGGGTCGCCGGGGAGCTGTTTTTT. It codes for CASSQVTGVAGELFF.

The chain carries TRBV7-8 and TRBJ2-2; 10 bases align to TRBD2. CDR3 length: 18 residues. CDR1 and CDR2 from the germline V gene are SGHVS and FQNEAQ. V lost 5 bases, J lost 6 bases, and 15 bases stayed unmatched. CDR3 region: CASSPQPGTSASPGELFF. The CDR3 DNA reads TGTGCCAGCAGCCCACAGCCTGGGACTAGCGCCTCCCCCGGGGAGCTGTTTTTT.

This chain uses TRBV20-1 with TRBJ2-7, with 11 bases fitting TRBD1. V dropped 6 bases and J dropped 4; count of bases not matched to a gene: 5. CDR3 size: 13 residues. Looked up from germline, CDR1 is DFQATT and CDR2 is SNEGSKA (reference sequence). The CDR3 region has the DNA TGCAGTGCCGAGGGGACAGGGGGTTACGAGCAGTACTTC. Encoded protein: CSAEGTGGYEQYF.

This clonotype turned up a few times. The chain recombines TRBV7-2 with TRBJ2-2; 7 nucleotides match TRBD2. Trimming removed 1 base from V and 7 bases from J; junction bases left unmatched: 3. The CDR3 contains 14 residues. Germline values: CDR1 SGHTA, CDR2 FQGNSA. The CDR3 reads CASSLGPGGGELFF. DNA for the CDR3: TGTGCCAGCAGCTTAGGTCCGGGGGGCGGGGAGCTGTTTTTT.

This clonotype was recorded many times. The rearrangement uses TRBV29-1 and TRBJ2-5, with D perhaps being TRBD1 or TRBD2 (6 bases each). The CDR3 consists of 13 residues. Trimming pared 4 bases from V and 7 bases from J, leaving 16 bases between. Germline V CDR1 and CDR2: SQVTM, ANQGSEA. The CDR3 sequence: CSVVWGALVTQYF. DNA for the CDR3: TGCAGCGTTGTCTGGGGGGCCCTGGTGACCCAGTACTTC. Combining the CDR3 with reference TRBV29-1 and TRBJ2-5 gives the whole variable domain SAVISQKPSRDICQRGTSLTIQCQVDSQVTMMFWYRQQPGQSLTLIATANQGSEATYESGFVIDKFPISRPNLTFSTLTVSNMSPEDSSIYLCSVVWGALVTQYFGPGTRLLVL.

V and J are TRBV11-2 and TRBJ2-7; D tentatively fits TRBD1 or TRBD2 (6 bases each). Trimming took off 1 base at V and 0 bases at J, with 10 bases between the two ends. This CDR3 region has 15 residues. Per the germline V gene, CDR1 is SGHAT and CDR2 is FQNNGV. In nucleotides, the CDR3 is TGTGCCAGCAGCTTAGCGGGGGCCCCCTCCTACGAGCAGTACTTC. Its translation is CASSLAGAPSYEQYF.

This clonotype came up a few times. CDR3 sequence: CASDGGEETQYF. The CDR3 DNA reads TGTGCCAGCGACGGAGGGGAAGAGACCCAGTACTTC. The V gene is TRBV7-9, the J gene TRBJ2-5; D is possibly TRBD2 (6 bases). Trimming stripped 8 bases from V and 3 bases from J, with 10 bases between. Germline V gives CDR1 SEHNR, CDR2 FQNEAQ (reference sequence). This CDR3 region has 12 residues. The whole variable domain, filled in from reference TRBV7-9 and TRBJ2-5, reads DTGVSQNPRHKITKRGQNVTFRCDPISEHNRLYWYRQTLGQGPEFLTYFQNEAQLEKSRLLSDRFSAERPKGSFSTLEIQRTEQGDSAMYLCASDGGEETQYFGPGTRLLVL.

The V and J genes are TRBV12-3 or TRBV12-4 and TRBJ2-2; the match to TRBD2 covers 9 bases. V lost 11 bases, J lost 7 bases, and 14 bases stayed unmatched. This CDR3 comprises 15 residues. In nucleotides, the CDR3 is TGTGCCTCCCTGGTCGGCGGGGGGGGTTTCGGGGAGCTGTTTTTT. It specifies CASLVGGGGFGELFF.

The chain carries TRBV12-5 and TRBJ2-2; D uncertain. The CDR3 has 13 amino acids. The ends were cut back, 1 base at V and 0 bases at J, with 0 bases in the middle. Germline V gene lookup returns CDR1 LGHNT and CDR2 FRNRAP. CDR3 coding DNA: TGTGCTAGTGGTTTGGCGAACACCGGGGAGCTGTTTTTT. Protein sequence: CASGLANTGELFF.

The chain carries TRBV18 and TRBJ2-7; perhaps TRBD2 as D (6 bases). Germline V gene sequence: CDR1 KGHSH, CDR2 LQKENI. V lost 4 bases and J 6 bases, leaving 19 bases between the germline ends. The CDR3 totals 15 residues. CDR3 coding DNA: TGTGCCAGCTCACTTACCGGGACTCCAGGGCTCGAGCAGTACTTC. Translation gives CASSLTGTPGLEQYF. The full variable domain, with the rest looked up from reference TRBV18 and TRBJ2-7, is NAGVMQNPRHLVRRRGQEARLRCSPMKGHSHVYWYRQLPEEGLKFMVYLQKENIIDESGMPKERFSAEFPKEGPSILRIQQVVRGDSAAYFCASSLTGTPGLEQYFGPGTRLTVT.

The genes are TRBV5-1 and TRBJ1-2; TRBD1 agrees at 9 bases. This CDR3 region has 15 residues. V trimming: 7 bases; J trimming: 7 bases; junction bases outside the gene matches: 14. In germline, CDR1 is SGHRS, CDR2 YFSETQ. The CDR3 reads CASCLNLQGALGYTF. The CDR3, as DNA: TGCGCCAGCTGCCTAAACCTACAGGGGGCTCTTGGCTACACCTTC.

This clonotype was recorded many times. This chain connects TRBV6-5 to TRBJ1-1; TRBD1 might be the D (6 bases). The CDR3 length is 14 residues. Germline lookup yields CDR1 MNHEY and CDR2 SVGAGI. V dropped 2 bases and J dropped 2 bases, with 9 bases sitting between them. The CDR3: CASSYGGGNTEAFF. The CDR3 nucleotides are TGTGCCAGCAGTTACGGAGGGGGAAACACTGAAGCTTTCTTT.

This clonotype has only a few counts. The CDR3 protein is CSASVLGANTGELFF. Written as DNA, the CDR3 is TGCAGTGCTAGCGTCTTGGGGGCGAACACCGGGGAGCTGTTTTTT. The V call is TRBV20-1, the J call TRBJ2-2; D tentatively fits TRBD1 or TRBD2 (5 bases each). This CDR3 is built from 15 residues. CDR1 is DFQATT, CDR2 SNEGSKA, per germline (reference sequence). V shed 3 bases and J shed 0 bases, with 11 bases lying between them.

A few counts support this clonotype. The chain recombines TRBV7-2 with TRBJ2-1; D possibly corresponds to TRBD1 (6 bases). This CDR3 has 15 amino acids. Trimming left V 7 bases short and J 0 bases short, with 13 bases between. Germline V gives CDR1 SGHTA, CDR2 FQGNSA. The CDR3 nucleotides are TGTGCCAGCACCTTCGACAGGAGCTCCTACAATGAGCAGTTCTTC. Protein: CASTFDRSSYNEQFF.

The chain is built from TRBV18 and TRBJ2-1; tentative D call: TRBD2 (7 bases). The CDR3 covers 14 residues. V shed 8 bases and J shed 8 bases, with 19 bases lying between them. Germline V CDR1 and CDR2: KGHSH, LQKENI. CDR3 DNA: TGTGCCAGCCGGGGGAACGGGGGGCTCGATGAGCAGTTCTTC. Translation gives CASRGNGGLDEQFF.

The rearrangement uses TRBV2 and TRBJ1-2; D remains unclear. Trimming removed 6 bases at V and 2 bases at J, with 16 bases between. Germline loops: CDR1 SNHLY, CDR2 FYNNEI. CDR3 length: 15 residues. The CDR3 protein is CASRAPPSPNYGYTF. The CDR3 region has the DNA TGTGCCAGCAGAGCCCCTCCCTCCCCAAACTATGGCTACACCTTC.

On this clonotype: This may be a read error: a much more frequent sequence differs by one nucleotide. The gene calls are TRBV4-3 and TRBJ2-3; D unresolved. This CDR3 contains 15 residues. Germline-derived CDR1 and CDR2 are LGHNA and YSLEER. The CDR3 loop reads CATSQDPPPVDTQYF. The DNA for the CDR3 is TGCGCCACCAGCCAAGATCCCCCTCCCGTCGATACGCAGTATTTT.

This clonotype was seen a handful of times. This chain uses TRBV6-2 or TRBV6-3 with TRBJ2-2, with a weak D call TRBD2 (6 bases). V was pared by 6 bases and J by 0 bases, with 20 bases between. Germline values: CDR1 MNHEY, CDR2 SVGEGT. The CDR3 extends over 18 amino acids. CDR3 in DNA: TGTGCCAGCAGCTCTCACCCCGGGGGACCATCGAACACCGGGGAGCTGTTTTTT. The encoded protein is CASSSHPGGPSNTGELFF.

J is TRBJ2-3 and V is TRBV27; TRBD2 agrees at 12 bases. Trimming cost V 6 bases and J 3 bases; bases outside gene matches: 13. Germline V gene lookup returns CDR1 MNHEY and CDR2 SMNVEV (reference sequence). The CDR3 runs 18 residues. The chain's CDR3 is CASRGLAGGPKLTDTQYF. CDR3 coding DNA: TGTGCCAGCAGAGGCCTAGCGGGAGGGCCTAAGTTAACAGATACGCAGTATTTT.

The count of this clonotype is one. The chain carries TRBV7-6 and TRBJ2-5; TRBD2 might be the D (5 bases). Germline lookup yields CDR1 SGHVS and CDR2 FNYEAQ. The V end lost 1 base, the J end lost 4 bases, and 16 bases lay between the germline ends. The CDR3 loop spans 16 amino acids. This chain's CDR3 is CASSLVLAAPRETQYF. DNA of the CDR3: TGTGCCAGCAGCTTAGTTCTAGCAGCGCCCCGAGAGACCCAGTACTTC.

This clonotype appeared many times. This chain joins TRBV28 and TRBJ2-3; the D is unclear. Germline values: CDR1 MDHEN, CDR2 SYDVKM. Trimming left V 5 bases short and J 5 bases short, with 5 bases between. This CDR3 spans 11 amino acids. The chain's CDR3 is CASSAGDTQYF. The CDR3, as DNA: TGTGCCAGCAGTGCAGGAGATACGCAGTATTTT.

Only a few counts were recorded for this clonotype. The chain links TRBV6-5 to TRBJ2-3; perhaps D is TRBD1 or TRBD2 (5 bases each). In germline, CDR1 is MNHEY, CDR2 SVGAGI. This CDR3 spans 17 amino acids. The V end lost 3 bases, the J end lost 7 bases, and 23 bases lay between the germline ends. CDR3 DNA sequence: TGTGCCAGCAGTTATACGTCACCGGGACGCCCTAAGTATACGCAGTATTTT. It specifies CASSYTSPGRPKYTQYF.

The V gene is TRBV3-1, the J gene TRBJ1-5; TRBD1 agrees at 10 bases. J was trimmed by 3 bases and V by 1 base; bases with no gene match: 3. The CDR3 contains 16 residues. Germline V gives CDR1 LGHDT, CDR2 YNNKEL (reference sequence). CDR3 residues: CASSQGDRGTNQPQHF. The CDR3 bases are TGTGCCAGCAGCCAAGGGGACAGGGGCACCAATCAGCCCCAGCATTTT. The variable domain in full, completed from reference TRBV3-1 and TRBJ1-5, reads DTAVSQTPKYLVTQMGNDKSIKCEQNLGHDTMYWYKQDSKKFLKIMFSYNNKELIINETVPNRFSPKSPDKAHLNLHINSLELGDSAVYFCASSQGDRGTNQPQHFGDGTRLSIL.

The rearrangement joins TRBV7-2 to TRBJ1-6; D remains ambiguous. Trimming removed 7 bases from V and 8 bases from J, with 18 bases in between. Germline values: CDR1 SGHTA, CDR2 FQGNSA. The CDR3 has 15 amino acids. The CDR3 bases are TGTGCCAGCACCACTTACCAGAGACTTGATTCACCCCTCCACTTT. Translating it yields CASTTYQRLDSPLHF.

In this sample, this clonotype turned up a few times. The rearrangement joins TRBV12-3 or TRBV12-4 to TRBJ2-7; no reliable D call. The CDR3 loop spans 12 amino acids. The V end was cut by 2 bases, the J end by 3 bases, with 5 bases between. This CDR3 reads CASSLKNYEQYF. In DNA, the CDR3 is TGTGCCAGCAGTTTAAAGAACTACGAGCAGTACTTC.

J is TRBJ2-5 and V is TRBV15, with 8 bases identical to TRBD2. CDR3 length: 15 amino acids. Germline V gene data show CDR1 as LNHNV and CDR2 as YYDKDF (reference sequence). Trimming at V came to 1 base and at J to 5 bases, leaving 6 bases not matched to a gene. This CDR3 is CATSRGAGAGETQYF. CDR3 nucleotide sequence: TGTGCCACCAGCAGAGGAGCGGGGGCCGGGGAGACCCAGTACTTC.

As to this clonotype: A read error is likely, as this CDR3 ends without the conserved phenylalanine or tryptophan. V and J are TRBV30 and TRBJ2-3; 9 bases fit TRBD2. CDR1 and CDR2 (germline): GTSNPN, SVGIG (reference sequence). This CDR3 spans 14 amino acids. The V gene end was trimmed by 3 bases and the J gene end by 3 bases; junction bases not matched to a gene: 4. Here the CDR3 DNA reads TGTGCCTGGAGGCGGGGGGGCGGTACAGATACGCAGTATTCT. Translation: CAWRRGGGTDTQYS.